This entry is about one T cell receptor beta chain. This CDR3 is 12 amino acids long. The germline V gene has CDR1 MDHEN and CDR2 SYDVKM. Trimming removed 8 bases from V and 1 base from J; junction bases left unmatched: 1. With random hexamers, roughly 0.45 to 1 ug RNA was reverse transcribed. TCRdb called the immunoSEQ multiplex PCR reads again in MiXCR, with one record for every CDR3 protein. Seen here are more than 110,000 distinct CDR3 sequences, 94% observed once, and the top ten hold roughly 0.27%. The data stem from a study of CD8 T cells in Susac syndrome. This sequence joins TRBV28 and TRBJ2-7, with 8 bases matching TRBD1. What was sequenced was CD8+ T cells from PBMCs. This receptor was identified in a human donor in good health. CDR3 sequence (DNA): TGTGCCAGCTGGGACAGGTCCTACGAGCAGTACTTC. Translation: CASWDRSYEQYF.